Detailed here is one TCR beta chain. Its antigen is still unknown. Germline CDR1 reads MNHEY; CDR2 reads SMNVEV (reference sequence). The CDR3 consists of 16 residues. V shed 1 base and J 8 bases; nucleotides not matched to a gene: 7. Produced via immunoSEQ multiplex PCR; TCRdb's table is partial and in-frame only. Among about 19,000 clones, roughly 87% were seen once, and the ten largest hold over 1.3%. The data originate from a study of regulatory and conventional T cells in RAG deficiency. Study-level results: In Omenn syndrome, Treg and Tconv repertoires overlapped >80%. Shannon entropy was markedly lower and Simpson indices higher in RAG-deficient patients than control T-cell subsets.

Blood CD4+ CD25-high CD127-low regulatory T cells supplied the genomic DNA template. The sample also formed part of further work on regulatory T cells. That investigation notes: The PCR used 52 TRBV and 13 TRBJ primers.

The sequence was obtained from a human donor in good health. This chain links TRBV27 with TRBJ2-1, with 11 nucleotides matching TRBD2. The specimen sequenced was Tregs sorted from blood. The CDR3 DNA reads TGTGCCAGCAGTTTATTACTAGCGGGAGTCTTTTATGAGCAGTTCTTC. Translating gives CASSLLLAGVFYEQFF.